Listed here are 17 T cell receptor beta chains from one sample, sequenced in a study of shared clonotypes between healthy human individuals. The data were produced by immunoSEQ multiplex PCR, yet TCRdb's version contains in-frame clones alone and is incomplete. Of 700,000 or so clones in the sample, 60% to 80% are singletons; the top ten hold 1.8%. The sample consisted of memory CD4+ T cells sorted from blood. Stated subset: CD45RA-negative fraction. These receptors all stem from a woman aged 30 to 39 in good health.

This chain joins TRBV5-1 and TRBJ2-7; D unresolved. The CDR3 has 16 amino acids. Trimming pared 3 bases from V and 4 bases from J, leaving 20 bases between. From germline, CDR1 is SGHRS and CDR2 YFSETQ. Written as DNA, the CDR3 is TGCGCCAGCAGCTCTGCCTTCGTCCAGGTGGCGTACGAGCAGTACTTC. Protein: CASSSAFVQVAYEQYF.

Points on this clone: The sample holds other DNA sequences that translate to the same CDR3. The gene calls are TRBV28 and TRBJ2-2, with 11 nucleotides matching TRBD1. Germline trimming cut 0 bases from V and 5 bases from J; bases unmatched to any gene: 2. CDR1 MDHEN and CDR2 SYDVKM come from the germline V gene. This CDR3 region has 16 residues. CDR3 sequence (DNA): TGTGCCAGCAGTTTATGGGGGACAGGGGGTACCGGGGAGCTGTTTTTT. Amino acids: CASSLWGTGGTGELFF.

The chain employs TRBV18 and TRBJ2-2; no clear D. The V end lost 4 bases, the J end lost 0 bases, and 6 bases lay between the germline ends. This CDR3 has 14 amino acids. Germline V gene lookup returns CDR1 KGHSH and CDR2 LQKENI. CDR3 DNA sequence: TGTGCCAGCTCACTACGGACGAACACCGGGGAGCTGTTTTTT. It specifies CASSLRTNTGELFF. The whole variable domain, filled in from reference TRBV18 and TRBJ2-2, reads NAGVMQNPRHLVRRRGQEARLRCSPMKGHSHVYWYRQLPEEGLKFMVYLQKENIIDESGMPKERFSAEFPKEGPSILRIQQVVRGDSAAYFCASSLRTNTGELFFGEGSRLTVL.

The chain couples TRBV4-2 to TRBJ2-2, with D perhaps TRBD2 (6 bases). Looked up from germline, CDR1 is LGHNA and CDR2 is YNFKEQ. V was cut by 5 bases and J by 0 bases, with 16 bases left in between. The CDR3 sequence is 17 residues long. The CDR3 DNA follows: TGTGCCAGCAGCTTGCGACCGGGACTCTCGAACACCGGGGAGCTGTTTTTT. This translates into CASSLRPGLSNTGELFF.

The chain employs TRBV11-2 and TRBJ2-3; the D is unclear. The CDR3 is made up of 11 amino acids. The V end lost 8 bases, the J end lost 2 bases, and 5 bases lay between the germline ends. Germline V gene lookup returns CDR1 SGHAT and CDR2 FQNNGV. In nucleotides, the CDR3 is TGTGCCAGCGAGGTCACAGATACGCAGTATTTT. It translates to CASEVTDTQYF. Looking up the rest from reference TRBV11-2 and TRBJ2-3 gives the full variable domain: EAGVAQSPRYKIIEKRQSVAFWCNPISGHATLYWYQQILGQGPKLLIQFQNNGVVDDSQLPKDRFSAERLKGVDSTLKIQPAKLEDSAVYLCASEVTDTQYFGPGTRLTVL.

V usage is TRBV28 and J usage is TRBJ1-1; no clear D. Trimming removed 8 bases at V and 1 base at J, with 14 bases between. This CDR3 is built from 14 residues. Germline-derived CDR1 and CDR2 are MDHEN and SYDVKM. Here the CDR3 DNA reads TGTGCCAGCTCCACCCTACCGAAGAACACTGAAGCTTTCTTT. Amino acid sequence: CASSTLPKNTEAFF.

The chain links TRBV5-4 to TRBJ1-2; possibly TRBD1 for D (6 bases). The CDR3 runs to 12 residues. In germline, CDR1 is SGHNT, CDR2 YYREEE (reference sequence). V lost 4 bases to trimming and J lost 8 bases, with 12 bases between them. CDR3 sequence: CASSPDSGGYTF. Here the CDR3 DNA reads TGTGCCAGCAGCCCGGACAGCGGGGGCTACACCTTC.

This chain uses TRBV6-1 with TRBJ2-3, with D maybe TRBD1 (6 bases). The V gene lost 0 bases and the J gene lost 2 bases, with 9 bases spanning the gap. This CDR3 has 15 amino acids. Germline-derived CDR1 and CDR2 are MNHNS and SASEGT. CDR3 nucleotide sequence: TGTGCCAGCAGTGAAGCTGCAGGGGCCACAGATACGCAGTATTTT. It encodes CASSEAAGATDTQYF.

This chain links TRBV5-5 with TRBJ1-1, with D maybe TRBD1 (5 bases). Per the germline V gene, CDR1 is SGHKS and CDR2 is YYEKEE (reference sequence). V was shortened by 0 bases and J by 2 bases, with 17 bases between the two germline ends. The CDR3 spans 17 residues. CDR3 nucleotide sequence: TGTGCCAGCAGCTTGGCCCACCGGCTAGGGGTTAACACTGAAGCTTTCTTT. Translated, it gives CASSLAHRLGVNTEAFF.

This clone was detected once. The rearrangement joins TRBV5-4 to TRBJ1-1; D remains ambiguous. This CDR3 has 13 residues. Germline values: CDR1 SGHNT, CDR2 YYREEE (reference sequence). With 1 base removed from V and 2 bases from J, the gap between germline ends came to 6 bases. CDR3 coding DNA: TGTGCCAGCAGCTTGCAAATTAACACTGAAGCTTTCTTT. Encoded protein: CASSLQINTEAFF.

V and J are TRBV5-4 and TRBJ2-7; TRBD1 might be the D (6 bases). The V end lost 2 bases, the J end lost 2 bases, and 8 bases lay between the germline ends. Looked up from germline, CDR1 is SGHNT and CDR2 is YYREEE (reference sequence). CDR3 size: 13 residues. In nucleotides, the CDR3 is TGTGCCAGCAGCTTAGACAGGACCTACGAGCAGTACTTC. Protein: CASSLDRTYEQYF.

This clone was counted between two and nine times. Other DNA sequences in this sample translate to the same CDR3. The chain recombines TRBV7-3 with TRBJ2-2; D is unclear. CDR1 is SGHTA, CDR2 FQGTGA, per germline. This CDR3 comprises 13 residues. Between the trimmed V and J ends, which lost 1 base and 4 bases, there was a span of 4 bases. The CDR3 protein is CASSLSRTGELFF. As DNA, the CDR3 is TGTGCCAGCAGCTTAAGTCGCACCGGGGAGCTGTTTTTT.

This clone was counted a few times. A single base separates this from a much larger clone, so it may be a read error. In the same sample, other DNA sequences code for this CDR3. This chain uses TRBV7-8 with TRBJ2-7; D not resolved. The CDR3 is 11 amino acids. CDR1 and CDR2 (germline): SGHVS, FQNEAQ. Trimming removed 6 bases from V and 4 bases from J, with 7 bases in between. For the CDR3, the DNA is TGTGCCAGCAGTCTAGAATACGAGCAGTACTTC. It is translated as CASSLEYEQYF.

The gene calls are TRBV5-4 and TRBJ2-7, with TRBD2 matching over 9 bases. CDR3 size: 17 residues. The V and J ends lost 1 base and 9 bases, in that order; junction bases with no gene match: 17. Germline lookup yields CDR1 SGHNT and CDR2 YYREEE (reference sequence). The CDR3, as DNA: TGTGCCAGCAGCTTGAACGGGGGAGGGACTAGCCTATCTAGGCAGTACTTC. Protein product: CASSLNGGGTSLSRQYF. Drawing the rest from reference TRBV5-4 and TRBJ2-7, the complete variable domain is ETGVTQSPTHLIKTRGQQVTLRCSSQSGHNTVSWYQQALGQGPQFIFQYYREEENGRGNFPPRFSGLQFPNYSSELNVNALELDDSALYLCASSLNGGGTSLSRQYFGPGTRLTVT.

The chain carries TRBV4-2 and TRBJ2-7; D uncertain. V was shortened by 5 bases and J by 5 bases, with 10 bases between the two germline ends. The CDR3 is made up of 12 amino acids. Germline loops: CDR1 LGHNA, CDR2 YNFKEQ. In nucleotides, the CDR3 is TGTGCCAGCAGCTTGACCAGGCACGAGCAGTACTTC. Protein sequence: CASSLTRHEQYF.

This clone was seen only once. The V gene is TRBV6-9, the J gene TRBJ2-1, with D perhaps given as TRBD1 or TRBD2 (5 bases each). This CDR3 has 12 residues. V lost 5 bases and J lost 13, with 15 bases in between. Germline-derived CDR1 and CDR2 are MNHGY and SVAAGI. CDR3 amino acids: CASSRYIGGQFF. DNA of the CDR3: TGTGCCAGCAGTCGGTATATTGGGGGACAGTTCTTC.

The chain uses TRBV7-9 and TRBJ2-4; D might be TRBD1 (5 bases). V lost 7 bases and J lost 4, with 17 bases in between. Germline V CDR1 and CDR2: SEHNR, FQNEAQ (reference sequence). The CDR3 runs 15 residues. Here the CDR3 reads CASNPLGVSKNIQYF. The CDR3 nucleotides are TGTGCCAGCAACCCTCTAGGGGTGTCAAAAAACATTCAGTACTTC.